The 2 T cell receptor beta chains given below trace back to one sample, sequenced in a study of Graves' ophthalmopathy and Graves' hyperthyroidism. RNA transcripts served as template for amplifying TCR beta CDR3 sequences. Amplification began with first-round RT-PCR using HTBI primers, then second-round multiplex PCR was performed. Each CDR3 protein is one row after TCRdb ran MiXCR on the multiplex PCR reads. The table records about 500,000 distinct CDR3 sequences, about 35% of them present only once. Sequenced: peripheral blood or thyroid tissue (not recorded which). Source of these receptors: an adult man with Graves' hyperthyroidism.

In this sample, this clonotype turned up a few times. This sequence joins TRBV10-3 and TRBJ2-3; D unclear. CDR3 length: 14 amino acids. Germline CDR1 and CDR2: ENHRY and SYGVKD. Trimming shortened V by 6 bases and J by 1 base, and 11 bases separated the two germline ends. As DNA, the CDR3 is TGTGCCATCAGGGTTCGAGATGGCACAGATACGCAGTATTTT. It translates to CAIRVRDGTDTQYF.

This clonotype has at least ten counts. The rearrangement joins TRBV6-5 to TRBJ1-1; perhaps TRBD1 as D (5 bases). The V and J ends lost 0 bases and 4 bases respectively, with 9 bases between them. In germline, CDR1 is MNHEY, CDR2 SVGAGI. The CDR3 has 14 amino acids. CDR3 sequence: CASSYSGVGTEAFF. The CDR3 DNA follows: TGTGCCAGCAGTTACTCGGGGGTAGGCACTGAAGCTTTCTTT.